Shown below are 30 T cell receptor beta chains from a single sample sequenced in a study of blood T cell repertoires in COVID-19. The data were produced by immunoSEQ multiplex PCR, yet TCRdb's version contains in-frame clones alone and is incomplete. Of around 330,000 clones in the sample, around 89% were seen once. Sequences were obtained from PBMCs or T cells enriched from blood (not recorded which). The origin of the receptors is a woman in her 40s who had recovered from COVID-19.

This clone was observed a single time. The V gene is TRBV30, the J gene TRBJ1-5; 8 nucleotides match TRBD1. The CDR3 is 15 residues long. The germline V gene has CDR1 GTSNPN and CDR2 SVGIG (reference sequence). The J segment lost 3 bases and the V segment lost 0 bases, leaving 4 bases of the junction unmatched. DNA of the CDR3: TGTGCCTGGAGTGTATTGGACAGGGACAATCAGCCCCAGCATTTT. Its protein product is CAWSVLDRDNQPQHF.

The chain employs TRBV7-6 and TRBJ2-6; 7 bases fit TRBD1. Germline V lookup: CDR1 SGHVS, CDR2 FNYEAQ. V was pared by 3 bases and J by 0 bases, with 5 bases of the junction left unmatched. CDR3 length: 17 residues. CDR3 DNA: TGTGCCAGCAGCTTCCCCAGGGGGAGCTCTGGGGCCAACGTCCTGACTTTC. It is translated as CASSFPRGSSGANVLTF.

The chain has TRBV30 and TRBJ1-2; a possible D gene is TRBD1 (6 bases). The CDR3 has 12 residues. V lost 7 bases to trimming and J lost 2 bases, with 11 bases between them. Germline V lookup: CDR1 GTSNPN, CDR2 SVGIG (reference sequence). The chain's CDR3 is CALNQGNYGYTF. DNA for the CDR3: TGTGCCTTAAACCAGGGGAACTATGGCTACACCTTC.

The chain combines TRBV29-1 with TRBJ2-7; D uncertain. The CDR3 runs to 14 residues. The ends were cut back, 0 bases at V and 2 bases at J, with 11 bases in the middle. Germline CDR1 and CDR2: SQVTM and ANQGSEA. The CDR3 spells CSVEDELSPYEQYF. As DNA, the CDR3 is TGCAGCGTTGAAGATGAACTGTCCCCCTACGAGCAGTACTTC.

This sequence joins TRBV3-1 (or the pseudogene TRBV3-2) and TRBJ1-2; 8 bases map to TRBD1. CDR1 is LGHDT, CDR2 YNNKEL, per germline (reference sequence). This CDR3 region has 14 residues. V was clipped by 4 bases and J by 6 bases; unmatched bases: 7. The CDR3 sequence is CASSPRGQVDGYTF. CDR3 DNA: TGTGCCAGCAGCCCCAGGGGACAGGTTGATGGCTACACCTTC.

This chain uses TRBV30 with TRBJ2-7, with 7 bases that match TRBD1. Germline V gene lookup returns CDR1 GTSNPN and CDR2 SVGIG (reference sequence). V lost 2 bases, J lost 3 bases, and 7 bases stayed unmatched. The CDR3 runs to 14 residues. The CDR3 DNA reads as TGTGCCTGGAGTTCCCTCGACAGGGTCTACGAGCAGTACTTC. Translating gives CAWSSLDRVYEQYF. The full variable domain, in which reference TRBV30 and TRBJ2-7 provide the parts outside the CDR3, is SQTIHQWPATLVQPVGSPLSLECTVEGTSNPNLYWYRQAAGRGLQLLFYSVGIGQISSEVPQNLSASRPQDRQFILSSKKLLLSDSGFYLCAWSSLDRVYEQYFGPGTRLTVT.

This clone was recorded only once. The CDR3 region has the DNA TGTGCCAGCAGTGTAAACAGACCGGAGGGCGAGCAGTACTTC. Translating gives CASSVNRPEGEQYF. The chain carries TRBV2 and TRBJ2-7, with a weak D call TRBD2 (6 bases). Germline-derived CDR1 and CDR2 are SNHLY and FYNNEI. The germline V and J ends were trimmed by 4 bases and 6 bases, with 16 bases remaining between them. This CDR3 is built from 14 residues.

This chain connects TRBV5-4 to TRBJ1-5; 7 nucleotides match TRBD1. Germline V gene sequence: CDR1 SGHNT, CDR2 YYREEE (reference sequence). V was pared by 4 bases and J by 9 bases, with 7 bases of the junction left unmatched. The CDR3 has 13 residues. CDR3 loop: CASSIGQAGPQHF. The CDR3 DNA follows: TGTGCCAGCAGCATTGGACAGGCCGGGCCCCAGCATTTT.

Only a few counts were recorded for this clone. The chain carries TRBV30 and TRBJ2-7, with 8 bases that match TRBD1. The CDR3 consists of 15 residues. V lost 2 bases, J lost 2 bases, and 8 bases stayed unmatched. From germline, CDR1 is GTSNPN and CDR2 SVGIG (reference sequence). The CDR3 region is CAWSSGTGPTYEQYF. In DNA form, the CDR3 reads TGTGCCTGGAGTTCCGGGACAGGACCTACCTACGAGCAGTACTTC.

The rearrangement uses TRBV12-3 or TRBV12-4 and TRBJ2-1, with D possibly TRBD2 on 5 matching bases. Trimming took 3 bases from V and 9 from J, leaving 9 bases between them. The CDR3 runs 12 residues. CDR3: CASSFSGIEQFF. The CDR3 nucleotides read TGTGCCAGCAGTTTCTCGGGAATTGAGCAGTTCTTC.

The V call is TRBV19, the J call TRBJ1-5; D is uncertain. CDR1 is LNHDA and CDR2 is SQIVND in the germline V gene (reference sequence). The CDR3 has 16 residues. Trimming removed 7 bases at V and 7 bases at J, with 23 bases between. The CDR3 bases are TGTGCCAGTACGAGTCCGGGCGGGAGGGTGGCCCAGCCCCAGCATTTT. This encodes CASTSPGGRVAQPQHF. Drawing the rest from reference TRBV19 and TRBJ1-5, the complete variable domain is DGGITQSPKYLFRKEGQNVTLSCEQNLNHDAMYWYRQDPGQGLRLIYYSQIVNDFQKGDIAEGYSVSREKKESFPLTVTSAQKNPTAFYLCASTSPGGRVAQPQHFGDGTRLSIL.

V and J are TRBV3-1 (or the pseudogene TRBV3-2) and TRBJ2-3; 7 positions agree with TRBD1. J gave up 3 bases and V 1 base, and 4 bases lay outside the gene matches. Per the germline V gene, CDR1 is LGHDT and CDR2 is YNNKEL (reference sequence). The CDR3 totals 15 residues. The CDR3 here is CASSQVRGWTDTQYF. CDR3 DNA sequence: TGTGCCAGCAGCCAAGTCAGGGGGTGGACAGATACGCAGTATTTT.

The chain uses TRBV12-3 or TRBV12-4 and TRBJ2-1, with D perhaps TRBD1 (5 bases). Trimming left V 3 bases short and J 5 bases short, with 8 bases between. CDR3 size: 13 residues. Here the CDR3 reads CASSFLQDNEQFF. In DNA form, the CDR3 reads TGTGCCAGCAGTTTCCTACAGGACAATGAGCAGTTCTTC.

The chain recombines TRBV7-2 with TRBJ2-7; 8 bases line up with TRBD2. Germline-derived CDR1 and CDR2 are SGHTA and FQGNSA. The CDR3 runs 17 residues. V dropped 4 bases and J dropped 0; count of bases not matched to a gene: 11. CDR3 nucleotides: TGTGCCAGCAGCTCCCCGTTTCCGGGGGGGGCCTCCTACGAGCAGTACTTC. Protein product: CASSSPFPGGASYEQYF. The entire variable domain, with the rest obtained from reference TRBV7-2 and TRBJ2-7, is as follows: GAGVSQSPSNKVTEKGKDVELRCDPISGHTALYWYRQSLGQGLEFLIYFQGNSAPDKSGLPSDRFSAERTGGSVSTLTIQRTQQEDSAVYLCASSSPFPGGASYEQYFGPGTRLTVT.

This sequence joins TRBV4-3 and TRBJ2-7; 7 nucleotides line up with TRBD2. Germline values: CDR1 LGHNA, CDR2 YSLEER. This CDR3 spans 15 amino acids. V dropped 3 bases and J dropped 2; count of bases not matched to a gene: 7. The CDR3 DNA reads TGCGCCAGCAGCCAGAGCGCGGGGGTGGCCTACGAGCAGTACTTC. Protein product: CASSQSAGVAYEQYF.

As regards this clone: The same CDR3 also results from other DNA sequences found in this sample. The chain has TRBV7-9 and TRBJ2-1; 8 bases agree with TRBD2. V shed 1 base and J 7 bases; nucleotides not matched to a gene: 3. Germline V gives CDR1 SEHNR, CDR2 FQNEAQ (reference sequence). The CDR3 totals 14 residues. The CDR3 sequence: CASSLDGGANEQFF. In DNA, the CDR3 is TGTGCCAGCAGCTTAGACGGGGGGGCGAATGAGCAGTTCTTC.

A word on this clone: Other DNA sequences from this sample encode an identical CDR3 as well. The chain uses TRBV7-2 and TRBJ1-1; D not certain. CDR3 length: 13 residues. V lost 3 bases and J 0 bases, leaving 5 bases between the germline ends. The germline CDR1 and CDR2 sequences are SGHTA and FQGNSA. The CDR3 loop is CASSFSVNTEAFF. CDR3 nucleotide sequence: TGTGCCAGCAGCTTTTCCGTGAACACTGAAGCTTTCTTT.

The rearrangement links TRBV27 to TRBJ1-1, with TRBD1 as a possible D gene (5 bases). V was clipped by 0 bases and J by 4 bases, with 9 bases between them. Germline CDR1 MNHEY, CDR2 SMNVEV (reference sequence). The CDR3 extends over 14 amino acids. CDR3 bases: TGTGCCAGCAGTTTATCAGGGGTTGGCACTGAAGCTTTCTTT. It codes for CASSLSGVGTEAFF.

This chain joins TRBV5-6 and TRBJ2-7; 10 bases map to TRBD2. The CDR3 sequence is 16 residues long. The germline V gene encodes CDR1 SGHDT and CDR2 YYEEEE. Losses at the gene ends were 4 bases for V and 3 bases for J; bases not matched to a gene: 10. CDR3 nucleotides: TGTGCCAGCAGCCTGGGGTCGGGACTAGCGTACTACGAGCAGTACTTC. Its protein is CASSLGSGLAYYEQYF.

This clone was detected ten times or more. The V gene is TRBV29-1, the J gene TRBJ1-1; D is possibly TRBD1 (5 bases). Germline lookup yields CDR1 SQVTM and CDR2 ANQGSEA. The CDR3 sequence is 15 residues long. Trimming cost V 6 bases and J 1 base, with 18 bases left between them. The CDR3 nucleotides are TGCAGCGTGGACAACCCTAGACACCCGAACACTGAAGCTTTCTTT. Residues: CSVDNPRHPNTEAFF.

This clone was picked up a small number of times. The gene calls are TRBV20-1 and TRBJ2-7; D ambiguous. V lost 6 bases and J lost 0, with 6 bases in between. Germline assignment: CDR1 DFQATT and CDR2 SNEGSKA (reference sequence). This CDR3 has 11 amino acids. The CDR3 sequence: CSAPYSYEQYF. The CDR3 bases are TGCAGTGCGCCCTACTCCTACGAGCAGTACTTC.

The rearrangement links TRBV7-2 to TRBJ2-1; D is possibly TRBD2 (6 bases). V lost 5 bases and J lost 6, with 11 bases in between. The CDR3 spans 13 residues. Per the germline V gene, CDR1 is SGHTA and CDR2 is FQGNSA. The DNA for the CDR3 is TGTGCCAGCAGCCCCCTGACTAGCAATGAGCAGTTCTTC. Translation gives CASSPLTSNEQFF.

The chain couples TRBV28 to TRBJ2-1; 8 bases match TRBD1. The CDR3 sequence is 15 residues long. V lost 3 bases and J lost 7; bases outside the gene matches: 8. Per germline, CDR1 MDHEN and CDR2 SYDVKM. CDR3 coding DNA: TGTGCCAGCAGTTTCGGCACAGGGGGAATTAATGAGCAGTTCTTC. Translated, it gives CASSFGTGGINEQFF.

The CDR3 loop is CASSPPESGVVYNEQFF. The CDR3 DNA is TGTGCCAGCAGCCCGCCCGAATCGGGAGTGGTCTACAATGAGCAGTTCTTC. The V call is TRBV9, the J call TRBJ2-1, with a tentative D call TRBD2 (6 bases). V was shortened by 4 bases and J by 3 bases, with 20 bases between the two germline ends. CDR3 length: 17 amino acids. Germline V gives CDR1 SGDLS, CDR2 YYNGEE.

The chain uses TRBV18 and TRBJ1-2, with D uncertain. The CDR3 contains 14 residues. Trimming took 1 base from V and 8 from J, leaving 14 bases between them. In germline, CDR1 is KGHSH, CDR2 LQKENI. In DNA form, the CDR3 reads TGTGCCAGCTCACCACGAGGTCTTGTCGAAGGCTACACCTTC. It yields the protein CASSPRGLVEGYTF.

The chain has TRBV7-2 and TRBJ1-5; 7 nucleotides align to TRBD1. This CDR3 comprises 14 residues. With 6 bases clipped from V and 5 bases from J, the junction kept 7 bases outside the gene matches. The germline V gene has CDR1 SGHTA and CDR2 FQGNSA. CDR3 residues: CASRQGTKDQPQHF. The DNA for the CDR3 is TGTGCCAGCAGACAGGGGACGAAGGATCAGCCCCAGCATTTT. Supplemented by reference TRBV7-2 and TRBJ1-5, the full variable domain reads GAGVSQSPSNKVTEKGKDVELRCDPISGHTALYWYRQSLGQGLEFLIYFQGNSAPDKSGLPSDRFSAERTGGSVSTLTIQRTQQEDSAVYLCASRQGTKDQPQHFGDGTRLSIL.

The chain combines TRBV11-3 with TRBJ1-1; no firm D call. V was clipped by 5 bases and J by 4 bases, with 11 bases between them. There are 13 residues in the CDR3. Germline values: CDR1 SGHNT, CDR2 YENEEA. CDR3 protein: CASSLHYATEAFF. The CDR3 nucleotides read TGTGCCAGCAGCCTGCACTACGCCACTGAAGCTTTCTTT.

CDR3 nucleotides: TGTGCCAGCAGTTTACAGGGATTTGGAAACACCATATATTTT. This sequence encodes CASSLQGFGNTIYF. V gene TRBV27 combines with J gene TRBJ1-3; D possibly corresponds to TRBD1 (5 bases). Germline V gene lookup returns CDR1 MNHEY and CDR2 SMNVEV (reference sequence). V shed 2 bases and J shed 3 bases, with 8 bases lying between them. The CDR3 is 14 amino acids.

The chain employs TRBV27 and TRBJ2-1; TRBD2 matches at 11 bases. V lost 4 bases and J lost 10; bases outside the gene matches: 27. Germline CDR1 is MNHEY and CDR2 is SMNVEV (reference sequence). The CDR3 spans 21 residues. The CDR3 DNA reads TGTGCCAGCAGTTCGCACCTGTACGGTGGCTGGGATAGCGGGAGGGTCCGGGAGCAGTTCTTC. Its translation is CASSSHLYGGWDSGRVREQFF.

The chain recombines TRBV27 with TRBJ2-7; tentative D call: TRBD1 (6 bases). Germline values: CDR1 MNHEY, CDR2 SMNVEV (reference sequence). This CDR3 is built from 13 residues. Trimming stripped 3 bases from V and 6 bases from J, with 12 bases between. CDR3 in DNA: TGTGCCAGCAGTTTCTCGCAGGGGACCGAGCAGTACTTC. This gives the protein CASSFSQGTEQYF.